This passage covers 8 T cell receptor beta chains from one sample sequenced in a study of shared clonotypes between healthy human individuals (dated by TCRdb to the early 2020s). Libraries were constructed by the immunoSEQ multiplex PCR assay. TCRdb holds this immuneACCESS table with in-frame rearrangements only. Some clones are missing; in checked studies, unresolved V genes explain under half, and the rest has no known cause. The sample has around 79,000 clones on record, around 57% of them singletons. The ten largest clones capture about 51% of the sample. The sequencing sample was made of memory CD8+ T cells sorted from blood. Per the publication, the cell subset or site label means: CD45RO+ cells pooled with CCR7-negative TemRA cells. The receptors come from a man aged 25 to 40 in good health.

This chain links TRBV25-1 with TRBJ2-5; D unclear. CDR1 and CDR2 from the germline V gene are MGHDK and SYGVNS. The CDR3 covers 11 residues. Deletions cut 9 bases from V and 2 bases from J, with 7 bases between. In DNA, the CDR3 is TGTGCCAGTTCTAAGCAAGAGACCCAGTACTTC. Protein: CASSKQETQYF.

This sequence joins TRBV7-9 and TRBJ2-7, with D perhaps matching TRBD2 (5 bases). Germline V gives CDR1 SEHNR, CDR2 FQNEAQ (reference sequence). Trimming pared 1 base from V and 6 bases from J, leaving 13 bases between. CDR3 size: 14 residues. The CDR3 DNA reads as TGTGCCAGCAGCTTAGTTCTGGGTGGGAGCGAGCAGTACTTC. Its protein is CASSLVLGGSEQYF.

The chain couples TRBV7-9 to TRBJ2-7; 7 nucleotides line up with TRBD1. The trim removed 5 bases at V and 4 bases at J, leaving 11 bases unmatched. Germline V gene lookup returns CDR1 SEHNR and CDR2 FQNEAQ (reference sequence). The CDR3 contains 15 residues. The CDR3 sequence is CASSPRGTAFYEQYF. In nucleotides, the CDR3 is TGTGCCAGCAGCCCGCGAGGGACAGCCTTTTACGAGCAGTACTTC.

The chain has TRBV2 and TRBJ1-5, with D possibly matching TRBD1 (6 bases). CDR1 is SNHLY, CDR2 FYNNEI, per germline. The CDR3 sequence is 17 residues long. Trimming removed 5 bases from V and 0 bases from J, with 17 bases in between. The CDR3 here is CASSHTAGQNSNQPQHF. The CDR3 DNA sequence: TGTGCCAGCAGTCATACTGCCGGACAGAATAGCAATCAGCCCCAGCATTTT.

This clone was observed many times. The chain employs TRBV7-6 and TRBJ2-7; 7 bases align to TRBD2. This CDR3 is 15 amino acids long. Germline V gene sequence: CDR1 SGHVS, CDR2 FNYEAQ. J gave up 7 bases and V 7 bases, and 16 bases lay outside the gene matches. The CDR3 bases are TGTGCCAGCACCGCTGAGGGAGGGCCCTATCGTGAGCAGTACTTC. It codes for CASTAEGGPYREQYF.

The rearrangement joins TRBV2 to TRBJ2-7; D unclear. In germline, CDR1 is SNHLY, CDR2 FYNNEI. The CDR3 contains 14 residues. Trimming took off 0 bases at V and 9 bases at J, with 15 bases between the two ends. This CDR3 is CASSEATNPTGQYF. The CDR3 bases are TGTGCCAGCAGTGAAGCTACCAACCCCACCGGGCAGTACTTC.

The chain uses TRBV9 and TRBJ1-2; D not resolved. CDR3 length: 15 residues. Germline values: CDR1 SGDLS, CDR2 YYNGEE. Trimming left V 0 bases short and J 4 bases short, with 13 bases between. In DNA form, the CDR3 reads TGTGCCAGCAGCGTAGAAGACGGATCCTTCTATGGCTACACCTTC. Translation gives CASSVEDGSFYGYTF.

V usage is TRBV7-9 and J usage is TRBJ1-1; D call uncertain. V lost 5 bases to trimming and J lost 4 bases, with 11 bases between them. Germline assignment: CDR1 SEHNR and CDR2 FQNEAQ (reference sequence). This CDR3 is built from 13 residues. CDR3 residues: CASSLNGGTEAFF. CDR3 nucleotide sequence: TGTGCCAGCAGCCTCAATGGAGGCACTGAAGCTTTCTTT. The full variable domain, completed using reference TRBV7-9 and TRBJ1-1, is DTGVSQNPRHKITKRGQNVTFRCDPISEHNRLYWYRQTLGQGPEFLTYFQNEAQLEKSRLLSDRFSAERPKGSFSTLEIQRTEQGDSAMYLCASSLNGGTEAFFGQGTRLTVV.